The entry that follows covers one T cell receptor (beta chain) sequence. This clone was picked up a small number of times. Its recognized antigen is unknown. Per-nucleotide qualities are absent, and no much larger clonotype sits a single base away. The collaborating institutions used their own protocols to collect whole blood in K2EDTA tubes. Collaborator samples were shipped for TCRbeta analysis as frozen whole blood, isolated PBMCs, or DNA extracted from either sample type. TCRbeta CDR3 regions were amplified from genomic DNA using the immunoSEQ Assay, a bias-controlled multiplex PCR. Per the source publication's procedure: Within the assay, amplification of reference gene primers was used to estimate how many nucleated cells each sample contained. To quantify the absolute abundance of each unique TCRbeta CDR3 rearrangement, sequence reads were collapsed and filtered. For each sample, productive Simpson clonality was calculated by taking the square root of Simpson's diversity index across productive rearrangements. Sourced from immuneACCESS, this table was stored by TCRdb with only in-frame sequences that have V and J called. A share of the clones is absent; for the studies checked, an unresolved V gene accounts for under half, and the remainder has no known explanation. That table is the source of V, J and clone size, and D and trimming were worked out from the DNA. The sample table holds about 150,000 clones, of which around 82% were seen once. The top ten hold roughly a tenth of the sample.

The data were taken from a study of blood T cell repertoires in COVID-19 (dated by TCRdb to the early 2020s). Turning to the overall study: Samples from collaborators originated in the United States, Italy and Spain and spanned both the acute and convalescent phases of COVID-19. The material from the prospective study consisted of cDNA or gDNA derived from T cells, B-cell-depleted T cells, or PBMCs. Samples came from the ongoing ImmuneRACE study (first 160 participants) plus 1,254 subjects from 6 global collaborators. The repertoires were made available in a free public database intended to serve as a resource for research on the immune response to SARS-CoV-2. Where available, HLA class I and class II types were taken from metadata supplied by the sample provider and were not determined by assay-based typing. Deeply sampled blood TCRbeta repertoires from subjects exposed to, actively infected with, or recovered from COVID-19 were included in the dataset. Sample metadata almost always included a de-identified subject ID, COVID-19 status, age in years and sex. What the research found in general, with its limitations: How much clinical and demographic metadata was included differed by source and by participant, and the metadata was provided uncurated.

The CDR3 contains 12 residues, cysteine and phenylalanine counted. The read is trimmed to its CDR3 DNA, 36 bases read in frame from base 1. Trimming costs V 3 bases and J 13 bases, and their ends lie 10 bases apart. CDR1 and CDR2 were assigned from the germline V gene (reference sequence) as LGHDT and YNNKEL. The receptor comes from a man aged 70 or older with active or convalescent COVID-19. The sequencing input was peripheral blood. The chain is made from TRBV3-1 (or the pseudogene TRBV3-2) and TRBJ1-6; D gene: possibly TRBD1, on 5 matching bases. This receptor carries the CDR3 CASSQQGEPLHF. The sequenced DNA is TGTGCCAGCAGCCAGCAGGGTGAGCCCCTCCACTTT.